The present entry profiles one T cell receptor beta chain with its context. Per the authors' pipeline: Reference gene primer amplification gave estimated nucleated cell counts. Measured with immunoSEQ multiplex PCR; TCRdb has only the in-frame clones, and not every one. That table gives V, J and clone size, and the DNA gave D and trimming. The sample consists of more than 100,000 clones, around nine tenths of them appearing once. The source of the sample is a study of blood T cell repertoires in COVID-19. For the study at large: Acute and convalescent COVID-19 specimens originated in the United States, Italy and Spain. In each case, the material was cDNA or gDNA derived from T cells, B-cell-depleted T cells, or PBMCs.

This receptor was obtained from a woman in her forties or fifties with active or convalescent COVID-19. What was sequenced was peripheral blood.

The CDR3: CSVRGAGNEQFF. CDR3 in DNA: TGCAGCGTTCGGGGGGCAGGAAATGAGCAGTTCTTC. The chain links TRBV29-1 to TRBJ2-1; maybe TRBD2 (7 bases). Trimming cost V 5 bases and J 7 bases, with 12 bases left between them. Germline V lookup: CDR1 SQVTM, CDR2 ANQGSEA. CDR3 length: 12 amino acids.